Listed below are T cell receptor beta chains from one sample, sequenced in a study of OX40 agonist ivuxolimab in advanced cancers. Clones were sequenced by immunoSEQ multiplex PCR, and TCRdb holds only the in-frame ones, with some missing. This repertoire shows over 45,000 clones, 84% found once; its top ten account for 0.9% to 1.2%. The specimen comprised CD4+ or CD8+ T cells sorted from blood, sampled in a trial of the OX40 agonist ivuxolimab. The receptors were gathered from an adult with an advanced solid tumor such as melanoma, head and neck, liver or kidney cancer. CDR3s include the opening cysteine and the closing phenylalanine or tryptophan. D genes are given only for firm matches. The size field is filled for only some rows; it gives once, few, many or a size class.

clone size,J gene,D gene,V gene,CDR3 protein,CDR3 DNA
.,TRBJ1-5,.,TRBV28,CASTQSNQPQHF,TGTGCCAGCACCCAGAGCAATCAGCCCCAGCATTTT
.,TRBJ2-7,TRBD1,TRBV11-2,CASRGVRDRVYEQYF,TGTGCCAGCAGAGGAGTCCGGGACAGGGTATACGAGCAGTACTTC
.,TRBJ2-5,.,TRBV10-3,CAISELPQETQYF,TGTGCCATCAGTGAGTTACCCCAAGAGACCCAGTACTTC
once,TRBJ2-1,TRBD2,TRBV30,CAWTRGSSAWYEQFF,TGTGCCTGGACCCGCGGGAGCTCGGCCTGGTATGAGCAGTTCTTC
once,TRBJ1-2,.,TRBV5-4,CASSPGGETGTF,TGTGCCAGCAGCCCGGGGGGGGAAACAGGTACCTTC
.,TRBJ2-5,TRBD2,TRBV5-8,CASSLANLAGVQTQYF,TGTGCCAGCAGCTTGGCGAATCTAGCGGGAGTTCAGACCCAGTACTTC
.,TRBJ2-2,.,TRBV7-2,CATWDPGVSGELFF,TGTGCCACTTGGGACCCGGGGGTATCCGGGGAGCTGTTTTTT
.,TRBJ2-5,.,TRBV7-3,CASSLQGGQETQYF,TGTGCCAGCAGCCTACAGGGTGGCCAAGAGACCCAGTACTTC
.,TRBJ2-3,.,TRBV9,CASSPQGGSVAHTQYF,TGTGCCAGCAGCCCCCAGGGAGGCTCGGTAGCTCATACGCAGTATTTT
.,TRBJ1-1,TRBD1,TRBV9,CASSFTGTGVTEAFF,TGTGCCAGCAGCTTCACCGGGACAGGGGTCACTGAAGCTTTCTTT
.,TRBJ2-3,TRBD1,TRBV19,CASSIDRGDTQYF,TGTGCCAGTAGTATAGACAGGGGGGATACGCAGTATTTT
.,TRBJ2-7,.,TRBV20-1,CSAKDSYEQYF,TGCAGTGCAAAGGACAGCTACGAGCAGTACTTC
.,TRBJ1-5,.,TRBV2,CASSVNDQPQHF,TGTGCCAGCAGTGTCAACGATCAGCCCCAGCATTTT
.,TRBJ2-2,.,TRBV7-3,CASSLTPGLHGELFF,TGTGCCAGCAGCTTAACGCCAGGGCTTCACGGGGAGCTGTTTTTT
.,TRBJ1-4,TRBD1,TRBV7-9,CASSRTGVTNEKLFF,TGTGCCAGCAGTCGGACAGGGGTAACTAATGAAAAACTGTTTTTT
few,TRBJ2-6,TRBD1,TRBV30,CAWSSFKDRAGANVLTF,TGTGCCTGGAGTTCCTTCAAGGACAGGGCCGGGGCCAACGTCCTGACTTTC
once,TRBJ2-7,TRBD1,TRBV6-5,CASSATGTGEHEQYF,TGTGCCAGCAGCGCTACAGGGACAGGGGAACACGAGCAGTACTTC
.,TRBJ2-3,.,TRBV5-1,CASSTPSTDTQYF,TGCGCCAGCAGCACCCCATCCACAGATACGCAGTATTTT
.,TRBJ2-7,.,TRBV7-9,CASSPRDFSYEQYF,TGTGCCAGCAGCCCCCGGGACTTCTCCTACGAGCAGTACTTC
.,TRBJ2-3,TRBD2,TRBV5-1,CASSLAGTRGTDTQYF,TGCGCCAGCAGCTTGGCCGGGACTAGGGGCACAGATACGCAGTATTTT
.,TRBJ2-3,.,TRBV7-9,CASSLTVSSDTQYF,TGTGCCAGCAGCTTAACTGTATCCTCAGATACGCAGTATTTT
once,TRBJ1-2,.,TRBV27,CASSSGNERGNYGYTF,TGTGCCAGCAGTTCGGGTAATGAGAGGGGCAACTATGGCTACACCTTC
.,TRBJ2-2,.,TRBV7-2,CASSLAGANTGELFF,TGTGCCAGCAGCTTAGCGGGGGCGAACACCGGGGAGCTGTTTTTT
.,TRBJ1-3,.,TRBV11-2,CASSRGPTIYF,TGTGCCAGCAGCCGTGGCCCCACCATATATTTT
.,TRBJ2-7,TRBD1,TRBV28,CASNGDRVRYEQYF,TGTGCCAGCAACGGGGACAGGGTACGATACGAGCAGTACTTC
.,TRBJ2-7,.,TRBV5-1,CASSLALEPYEQYF,TGCGCCAGCAGCTTGGCCCTGGAACCCTACGAGCAGTACTTC
few,TRBJ1-4,TRBD1,TRBV27,CASSPMTGFGKLFF,TGTGCCAGCAGTCCGATGACAGGGTTCGGAAAACTGTTTTTT
.,TRBJ2-2,TRBD1,TRBV9,CASSARDRGTGELFF,TGTGCCAGCAGCGCCCGGGACAGGGGAACCGGGGAGCTGTTTTTT
.,TRBJ2-3,TRBD2,TRBV5-1,CASRVTSGGRDTQYF,TGCGCCAGCAGGGTTACTAGCGGGGGACGCGATACGCAGTATTTT
.,TRBJ2-1,.,TRBV7-8,CASSLWGGEYSYNEQFF,TGTGCCAGCAGCCTATGGGGTGGCGAATATTCCTACAATGAGCAGTTCTTC
.,TRBJ2-2,.,TRBV5-1,CASSPNTGELFF,TGCGCCAGCAGCCCGAACACCGGGGAGCTGTTTTTT
.,TRBJ2-2,.,TRBV5-6,CASSLGADTGELFF,TGTGCCAGCAGCTTGGGGGCGGACACCGGGGAGCTGTTTTTT
.,TRBJ2-7,TRBD1,TRBV7-9,CASSRDSSSEQYF,TGTGCCAGCAGTCGGGACAGTAGTAGCGAGCAGTACTTC
once,TRBJ1-2,TRBD1,TRBV7-8,CASSFALDRGFGYTF,TGTGCCAGCAGCTTTGCTTTGGACAGGGGGTTTGGCTACACCTTC
once,TRBJ2-7,TRBD2,TRBV6-1,CASSFRAGVQYF,TGTGCCAGCAGTTTTCGGGCGGGGGTGCAGTACTTC
.,TRBJ2-7,.,TRBV11-2,CASSSVRTYEQYF,TGTGCCAGCAGTTCGGTACGGACCTACGAGCAGTACTTC
once,TRBJ2-7,.,TRBV7-2,CASSFGQSYEQYF,TGTGCCAGCAGCTTTGGACAGAGCTACGAGCAGTACTTC
.,TRBJ2-5,TRBD1,TRBV11-2,CASSLVGTGVVETQYF,TGTGCCAGCAGCTTAGTGGGGACAGGGGTGGTAGAGACCCAGTACTTC
.,TRBJ2-3,.,TRBV7-9,CASTYRTDTQYF,TGTGCCAGCACCTATCGCACAGATACGCAGTATTTT
.,TRBJ2-3,TRBD2,TRBV25-1,CASTKSGGSTDTQYF,TGTGCCAGCACCAAAAGCGGGGGGAGCACAGATACGCAGTATTTT
.,TRBJ1-5,.,TRBV30,CAWSTPAGNQPQHF,TGTGCCTGGAGCACCCCAGCCGGCAATCAGCCCCAGCATTTT
.,TRBJ2-3,TRBD2,TRBV5-4,CASSQRTSGVDTQYF,TGTGCCAGCAGCCAAAGGACTAGCGGGGTAGATACGCAGTATTTT
.,TRBJ1-5,.,TRBV7-3,CASSLGTGQPQHF,TGTGCCAGCAGCTTAGGGACGGGTCAGCCCCAGCATTTT
few,TRBJ2-7,TRBD1,TRBV4-1,CASSQPHRGTYEQYF,TGCGCCAGCAGCCAACCCCACAGGGGTACCTACGAGCAGTACTTC
.,TRBJ1-2,.,TRBV4-3,CASSQDYGLYGYTF,TGCGCCAGCAGCCAAGATTACGGCCTCTATGGCTACACCTTC
.,TRBJ2-1,TRBD2,TRBV28,CASSLVAGHEQFF,TGTGCCAGCAGCCTTGTAGCGGGGCATGAGCAGTTCTTC
.,TRBJ2-3,.,TRBV7-9,CASSFQRGTDTQYF,TGTGCCAGCAGCTTCCAGAGAGGCACAGATACGCAGTATTTT
.,TRBJ2-6,.,TRBV29-1,CSVWVYSSSGANVLTF,TGCAGCGTTTGGGTATATTCTTCCTCTGGGGCCAACGTCCTGACTTTC
.,TRBJ1-4,TRBD1,TRBV7-9,CASSLGETGGVEKLFF,TGTGCCAGCAGCTTAGGCGAAACAGGGGGCGTTGAAAAACTGTTTTTT
.,TRBJ2-2,TRBD2,TRBV9,CASSVGQRGLAGHRTSGELFF,TGTGCCAGCAGCGTGGGGCAAAGGGGACTAGCGGGGCATCGTACGTCCGGGGAGCTGTTTTTT